Listed below are T cell receptor beta chains from one sample, sequenced in a study of T cell clonotyping in hematopoietic cell transplantation. Libraries were prepared by immunoSEQ multiplex PCR; TCRdb keeps only in-frame clonotypes and omits some of them. The sample includes over 9,500 clones, roughly 90% of them seen just once. Sequences were obtained from peripheral blood mononuclear cells. All receptors derive from a woman aged 50 to 65 in good health. Some clones in this sample may be carry-over from other donors' samples. The CDR3 runs from the conserved cysteine through the conserved F or W. The order of the fields is D gene, clone size, J gene, V gene, CDR3 DNA, CDR3 protein. A D gene is named only where the DNA matches it firmly. Where a row states a size, it is once, few, many or the class of an expanded clone; other rows omit it.

d_gene: TRBD1; abundance: NA; j_gene: TRBJ2-1; v_gene: TRBV6-5; CDR3nt: TGTGCCAGCAGCTCGACAGGGAAGTACAATGAGCAGTTCTTC; CDR3aa: CASSSTGKYNEQFF
d_gene: NA; abundance: NA; j_gene: TRBJ1-2; v_gene: TRBV7-9; CDR3nt: TGTGCCAGCAGCTTCCGGGCCTATGGCTACACCTTC; CDR3aa: CASSFRAYGYTF
d_gene: NA; abundance: once; j_gene: TRBJ1-1; v_gene: TRBV4-3; CDR3nt: TGCGCCAGCAGCCAAGATCCCCCTCCCCGAAACACTGAAGCTTTCTTT; CDR3aa: CASSQDPPPRNTEAFF
d_gene: NA; abundance: NA; j_gene: TRBJ1-3; v_gene: TRBV6-6; CDR3nt: TGTGCCAGCAGTTACTCGCCAGGGGAGGACACCATATATTTT; CDR3aa: CASSYSPGEDTIYF
d_gene: NA; abundance: NA; j_gene: TRBJ2-4; v_gene: TRBV5-6; CDR3nt: TGTGCCAGCAGCAGCAGCGCCGGGACATCATTAGCCAAAAACATTCAGTACTTC; CDR3aa: CASSSSAGTSLAKNIQYF
d_gene: TRBD1; abundance: NA; j_gene: TRBJ1-3; v_gene: TRBV5-5; CDR3nt: TGTGCCAGCAGCCCTGACAGGGGCGTCTCTGGAAACACCATATATTTT; CDR3aa: CASSPDRGVSGNTIYF
d_gene: TRBD2; abundance: NA; j_gene: TRBJ2-3; v_gene: TRBV11-3; CDR3nt: TGTGCCAGCAGCTTAAGGGGCGGGGGGCCGACAGATACGCAGTATTTT; CDR3aa: CASSLRGGGPTDTQYF
d_gene: TRBD2; abundance: NA; j_gene: TRBJ2-7; v_gene: TRBV29-1; CDR3nt: TGCAGCTCTACTAGCGGGGGGGATTACGAGCAGTACTTC; CDR3aa: CSSTSGGDYEQYF
d_gene: TRBD2; abundance: NA; j_gene: TRBJ2-3; v_gene: TRBV14; CDR3nt: TGTGCCAGCAGCCCCCAGAGGGGACTAGAATCAGATACGCAGTATTTT; CDR3aa: CASSPQRGLESDTQYF
d_gene: NA; abundance: NA; j_gene: TRBJ1-5; v_gene: TRBV4-1; CDR3nt: TGCGCCAGCAGCCAAGAGCTGCAGGGCGCCCAGCCCCAGCATTTT; CDR3aa: CASSQELQGAQPQHF
d_gene: NA; abundance: NA; j_gene: TRBJ2-3; v_gene: TRBV6-4; CDR3nt: TGTGCCAGCAGTGACTCTTGGGGCACAGATACGCAGTATTTT; CDR3aa: CASSDSWGTDTQYF
d_gene: NA; abundance: NA; j_gene: TRBJ2-3; v_gene: TRBV14; CDR3nt: TGTGCCAGCAGCCAGGAAAGGTTCGCCAGATCAGATACGCAGTATTTT; CDR3aa: CASSQERFARSDTQYF
d_gene: NA; abundance: NA; j_gene: TRBJ1-1; v_gene: TRBV9; CDR3nt: TGTGCCAGCAGCGTAGGAGACCGGAACACTGAAGCTTTCTTT; CDR3aa: CASSVGDRNTEAFF
d_gene: TRBD2; abundance: NA; j_gene: TRBJ2-3; v_gene: TRBV9; CDR3nt: TGTGCCAGCTCACACCGGGGACTAGCAACAGATACGCAGTATTTT; CDR3aa: CASSHRGLATDTQYF
d_gene: NA; abundance: NA; j_gene: TRBJ2-7; v_gene: TRBV5-6; CDR3nt: TGTGCCAGCAGCCTCCTACAGAGCTCCTACGAGCAGTACTTC; CDR3aa: CASSLLQSSYEQYF
d_gene: NA; abundance: NA; j_gene: TRBJ2-7; v_gene: TRBV10-3; CDR3nt: TGTGCCATCAGTGATCTCGGAGGGTATGCTTTTTACGAGCAGTACTTC; CDR3aa: CAISDLGGYAFYEQYF
d_gene: TRBD1; abundance: NA; j_gene: TRBJ1-5; v_gene: TRBV19; CDR3nt: TGTGCCAGTAGGAACAGGGGGTCCGAGCATTTT; CDR3aa: CASRNRGSEHF
d_gene: NA; abundance: NA; j_gene: TRBJ1-2; v_gene: TRBV5-4; CDR3nt: TGTGCCAGCAGCTTGGGACTCAGAAACTATGGCTACACCTTC; CDR3aa: CASSLGLRNYGYTF
d_gene: NA; abundance: NA; j_gene: TRBJ2-5; v_gene: TRBV28; CDR3nt: TGTGCCAGCAGTTTTTTGGGCTCCGGGGAGACCCAGTACTTC; CDR3aa: CASSFLGSGETQYF
d_gene: TRBD1; abundance: once; j_gene: TRBJ2-3; v_gene: TRBV7-3; CDR3nt: TGTGCCAGCAGCGCGCACGGGGACAGGGCCACAGATACGCAGTATTTT; CDR3aa: CASSAHGDRATDTQYF
d_gene: TRBD1; abundance: NA; j_gene: TRBJ1-2; v_gene: TRBV5-4; CDR3nt: TGTGCCAGCTGCCGGGACAGTCTGAACTATGGCTACACCTTC; CDR3aa: CASCRDSLNYGYTF
d_gene: NA; abundance: NA; j_gene: TRBJ1-1; v_gene: TRBV10-3; CDR3nt: TGTGCCATCCAGTTGGGGCTGAACACTGAAGCTTTCTTT; CDR3aa: CAIQLGLNTEAFF
d_gene: TRBD1; abundance: NA; j_gene: TRBJ1-2; v_gene: TRBV6-4; CDR3nt: TGTGCCAGCAGTGACACCGGACAGGCCCTTTATGGCTACACCTTC; CDR3aa: CASSDTGQALYGYTF
d_gene: NA; abundance: NA; j_gene: TRBJ2-5; v_gene: TRBV7-9; CDR3nt: TGTGCCAGCAGCTTAGGGGCTGGCAGCCGACGACAAGAGACCCAGTACTTC; CDR3aa: CASSLGAGSRRQETQYF
d_gene: NA; abundance: NA; j_gene: TRBJ2-2; v_gene: TRBV27; CDR3nt: TGTGCCAGCAGTCTGATCACCGGGGAGCTGTTTTTT; CDR3aa: CASSLITGELFF
d_gene: NA; abundance: NA; j_gene: TRBJ2-5; v_gene: TRBV4-1; CDR3nt: TGCGCCAGCAGCCAAGGGGATGAGACCCAGTACTTC; CDR3aa: CASSQGDETQYF
d_gene: NA; abundance: NA; j_gene: TRBJ1-1; v_gene: TRBV5-6; CDR3nt: TGTGCCAGCAGCTTGGACCCTTCCAGCACTGAAGCTTTCTTT; CDR3aa: CASSLDPSSTEAFF
d_gene: TRBD2; abundance: NA; j_gene: TRBJ2-3; v_gene: TRBV7-3; CDR3nt: TGTGCCAGCAGCTTACGGGAGGGGGATACGCAGTATTTT; CDR3aa: CASSLREGDTQYF
d_gene: NA; abundance: NA; j_gene: TRBJ1-3; v_gene: TRBV30; CDR3nt: TGTGCCTGGAGTGTACGCGGAAACACCATATATTTT; CDR3aa: CAWSVRGNTIYF
d_gene: NA; abundance: NA; j_gene: TRBJ1-1; v_gene: TRBV29-1; CDR3nt: TGCAGCGTCGAAAAACAGCAGAACACTGAAGCTTTCTTT; CDR3aa: CSVEKQQNTEAFF
d_gene: TRBD1; abundance: NA; j_gene: TRBJ2-7; v_gene: TRBV7-9; CDR3nt: TGTGCCAGCAGCTTAGACGGGACAGTCACCTACGAGCAGTACTTC; CDR3aa: CASSLDGTVTYEQYF
d_gene: NA; abundance: NA; j_gene: TRBJ2-3; v_gene: TRBV30; CDR3nt: TGTGCCGCCACCGATAGCACAGATACGCAGTATTTT; CDR3aa: CAATDSTDTQYF
d_gene: TRBD2; abundance: few; j_gene: TRBJ2-7; v_gene: TRBV5-1; CDR3nt: TGCGCCAGCAGCTTATCAGCGGGGGGTTTAACCTACGAGCAGTACTTC; CDR3aa: CASSLSAGGLTYEQYF
d_gene: NA; abundance: NA; j_gene: TRBJ1-1; v_gene: TRBV6-5; CDR3nt: TGTGCCAGCAGTTACTCGGGCCGTCGCTACACTGAAGCTTTCTTT; CDR3aa: CASSYSGRRYTEAFF
d_gene: NA; abundance: NA; j_gene: TRBJ2-2; v_gene: TRBV29-1; CDR3nt: TGCAGCGTTTCCGGGACAGAGGGGGGACGGCGGGAGCTGTTTTTT; CDR3aa: CSVSGTEGGRRELFF
d_gene: NA; abundance: NA; j_gene: TRBJ1-1; v_gene: TRBV4-3; CDR3nt: TGCGCCAGCAGCCATCTCAGAGTGGGGGAGGCTTTCTTT; CDR3aa: CASSHLRVGEAFF
d_gene: NA; abundance: NA; j_gene: TRBJ1-3; v_gene: TRBV4-1; CDR3nt: TGCGCCAGCAGCCAACTGACCGGAAACACCATATATTTT; CDR3aa: CASSQLTGNTIYF
d_gene: NA; abundance: NA; j_gene: TRBJ1-6; v_gene: TRBV5-6; CDR3nt: TGTGCCAGCAGCAGCGGCCCCCGGGCTTATTCACCCCTCCACTTT; CDR3aa: CASSSGPRAYSPLHF
d_gene: NA; abundance: once; j_gene: TRBJ1-2; v_gene: TRBV6-5; CDR3nt: TGTGCCAGCAGTCCAGGGTCTAACTATGGCTACACCTTC; CDR3aa: CASSPGSNYGYTF
d_gene: NA; abundance: NA; j_gene: TRBJ2-1; v_gene: TRBV7-2; CDR3nt: TGTGCCAGCAGCTTAGTTCTCGGGCACAATGAGCAGTTCTTC; CDR3aa: CASSLVLGHNEQFF
d_gene: NA; abundance: once; j_gene: TRBJ1-2; v_gene: TRBV4-3; CDR3nt: TGCGCCAGCAGCCAAGATTTGGCAGCTAACTATGGCTACACCTTC; CDR3aa: CASSQDLAANYGYTF
d_gene: NA; abundance: NA; j_gene: TRBJ2-1; v_gene: TRBV28; CDR3nt: TGTGCCATCTCCCCCGTTATAGGGAGGAATGAGCAGTTCTTC; CDR3aa: CAISPVIGRNEQFF
d_gene: NA; abundance: NA; j_gene: TRBJ1-1; v_gene: TRBV6-5; CDR3nt: TGTGCCAGTTTTAACGGAAGGTTGAACACTGAAGCTTTCTTT; CDR3aa: CASFNGRLNTEAFF
d_gene: TRBD1; abundance: once; j_gene: TRBJ2-7; v_gene: TRBV19; CDR3nt: TGTGCCAGTAGTATCTCCGGGACAGGGATTATATACGAGCAGTACTTC; CDR3aa: CASSISGTGIIYEQYF
d_gene: NA; abundance: NA; j_gene: TRBJ2-2; v_gene: TRBV6-6; CDR3nt: TGTGCCAGCAGTTACGGGCGAGTGCACACCGGGGAGCTGTTTTTT; CDR3aa: CASSYGRVHTGELFF
d_gene: NA; abundance: NA; j_gene: TRBJ2-5; v_gene: TRBV9; CDR3nt: TGTGCCAGCAGCCCGAACCAAATGGGGGAGACCCAGTACTTC; CDR3aa: CASSPNQMGETQYF
d_gene: TRBD1; abundance: NA; j_gene: TRBJ1-2; v_gene: TRBV10-3; CDR3nt: TGTGCCATCAGAGACAGGGACATTAACTATGGCTACACCTTC; CDR3aa: CAIRDRDINYGYTF
d_gene: NA; abundance: NA; j_gene: TRBJ1-5; v_gene: TRBV13; CDR3nt: TGTGCCAGCAGCTTAGGTCTGCCGGGGCGAGGCAATCAGCCCCAGCATTTT; CDR3aa: CASSLGLPGRGNQPQHF
d_gene: NA; abundance: once; j_gene: TRBJ2-3; v_gene: TRBV6-6; CDR3nt: TGTGCCAGCAGTTGGGTCAGAACGGGGGTGACAGATACGCAGTATTTT; CDR3aa: CASSWVRTGVTDTQYF